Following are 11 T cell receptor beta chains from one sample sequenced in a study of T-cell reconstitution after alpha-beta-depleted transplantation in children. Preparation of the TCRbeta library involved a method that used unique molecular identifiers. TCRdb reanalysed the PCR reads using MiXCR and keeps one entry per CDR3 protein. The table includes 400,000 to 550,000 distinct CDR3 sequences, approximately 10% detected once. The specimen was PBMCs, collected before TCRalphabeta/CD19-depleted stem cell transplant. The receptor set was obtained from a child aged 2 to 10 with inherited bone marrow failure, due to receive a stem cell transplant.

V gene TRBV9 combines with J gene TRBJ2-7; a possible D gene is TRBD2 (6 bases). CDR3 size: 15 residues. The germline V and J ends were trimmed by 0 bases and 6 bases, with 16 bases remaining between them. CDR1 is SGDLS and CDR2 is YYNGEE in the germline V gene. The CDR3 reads CASSVGSSEHGEQYF. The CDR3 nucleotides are TGTGCCAGCAGCGTAGGGTCTAGCGAGCATGGCGAGCAGTACTTC.

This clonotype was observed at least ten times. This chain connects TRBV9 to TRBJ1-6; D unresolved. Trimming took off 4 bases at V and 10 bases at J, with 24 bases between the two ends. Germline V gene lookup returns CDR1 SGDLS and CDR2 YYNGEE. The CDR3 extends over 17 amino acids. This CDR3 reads CASSPYDGVRTGSPLHF. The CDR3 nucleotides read TGTGCCAGCAGCCCCTACGACGGGGTCAGGACTGGGTCACCCCTCCACTTT.

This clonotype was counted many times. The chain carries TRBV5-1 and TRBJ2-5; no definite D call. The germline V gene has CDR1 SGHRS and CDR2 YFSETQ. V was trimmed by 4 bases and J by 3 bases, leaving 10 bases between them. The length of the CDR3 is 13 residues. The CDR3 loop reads CASSPGPEETQYF. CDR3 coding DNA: TGCGCCAGCAGCCCCGGGCCCGAAGAGACCCAGTACTTC.

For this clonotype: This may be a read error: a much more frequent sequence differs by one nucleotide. The CDR3, as DNA: TGTGCCAGCAGCCCAGTTGGGAGAATGGGGTATGGCTACACCTTC. Amino acid sequence: CASSPVGRMGYGYTF. The chain links TRBV7-9 to TRBJ1-2; D remains unclear. The CDR3 has 15 amino acids. Trimming took 5 bases from V and 5 from J, leaving 18 bases between them. CDR1 and CDR2 (germline): SEHNR, FQNEAQ (reference sequence). The full variable domain, in which reference TRBV7-9 and TRBJ1-2 provide the parts outside the CDR3, is DTGVSQNPRHKITKRGQNVTFRCDPISEHNRLYWYRQTLGQGPEFLTYFQNEAQLEKSRLLSDRFSAERPKGSFSTLEIQRTEQGDSAMYLCASSPVGRMGYGYTFGSGTRLTVV.

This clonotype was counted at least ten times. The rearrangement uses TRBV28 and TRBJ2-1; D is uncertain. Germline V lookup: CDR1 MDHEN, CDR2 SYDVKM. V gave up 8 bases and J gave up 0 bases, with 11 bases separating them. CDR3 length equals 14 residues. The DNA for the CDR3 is TGTGCCAGCGGCTGGCGAGGCTCCTACAATGAGCAGTTCTTC. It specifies CASGWRGSYNEQFF.

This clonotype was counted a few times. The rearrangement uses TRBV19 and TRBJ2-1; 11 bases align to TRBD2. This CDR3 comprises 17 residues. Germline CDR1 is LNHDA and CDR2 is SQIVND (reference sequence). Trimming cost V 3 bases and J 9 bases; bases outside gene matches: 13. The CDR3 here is CASSMISGRGVVREQFF. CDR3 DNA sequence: TGTGCCAGTAGTATGATTAGCGGGAGGGGGGTGGTTCGTGAGCAGTTCTTC.

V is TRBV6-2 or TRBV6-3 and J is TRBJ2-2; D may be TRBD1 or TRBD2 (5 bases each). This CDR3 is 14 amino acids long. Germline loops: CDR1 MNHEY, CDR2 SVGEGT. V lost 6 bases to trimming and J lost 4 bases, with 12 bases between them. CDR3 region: CASSRGRSTGELFF. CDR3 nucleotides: TGTGCCAGCAGCCGGGGACGGTCCACCGGGGAGCTGTTTTTT.

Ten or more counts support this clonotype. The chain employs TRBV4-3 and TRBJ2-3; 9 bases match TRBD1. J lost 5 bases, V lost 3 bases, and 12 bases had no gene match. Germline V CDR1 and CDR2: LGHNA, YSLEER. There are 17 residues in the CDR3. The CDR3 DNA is TGCGCCAGCAGCCAGGCGTCCGGGACAGGGAACGGAGATACGCAGTATTTT. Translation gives CASSQASGTGNGDTQYF.

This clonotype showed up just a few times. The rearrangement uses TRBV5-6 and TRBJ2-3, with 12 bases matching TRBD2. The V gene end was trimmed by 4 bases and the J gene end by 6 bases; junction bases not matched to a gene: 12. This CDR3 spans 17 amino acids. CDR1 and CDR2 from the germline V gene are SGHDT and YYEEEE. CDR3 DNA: TGTGCCAGCAGCGCCAGGCTAGCGGGAGGGTTCGGTGATACGCAGTATTTT. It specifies CASSARLAGGFGDTQYF.

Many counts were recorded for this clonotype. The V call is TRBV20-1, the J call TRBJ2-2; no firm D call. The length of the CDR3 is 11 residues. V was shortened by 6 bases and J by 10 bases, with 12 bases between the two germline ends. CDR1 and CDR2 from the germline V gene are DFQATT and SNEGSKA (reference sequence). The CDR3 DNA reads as TGCAGTGCCTCACATGGGTTGGAGCTGTTTTTT. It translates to CSASHGLELFF.

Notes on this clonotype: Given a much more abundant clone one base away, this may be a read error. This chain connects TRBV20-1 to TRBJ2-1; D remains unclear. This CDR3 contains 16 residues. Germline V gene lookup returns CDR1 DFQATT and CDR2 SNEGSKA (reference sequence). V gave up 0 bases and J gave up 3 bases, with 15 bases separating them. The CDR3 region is CSARDLEGLVYNEQFF. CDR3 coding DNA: TGCAGTGCTAGAGATCTTGAAGGGTTGGTCTACAATGAGCAGTTCTTC.